These 2 T cell receptor beta chains share one sample of origin, sequenced in a study of blood T cell repertoires in COVID-19. Assay: immunoSEQ multiplex PCR; the TCRdb copy retains only in-frame clones and omits some. Among over 110,000 clones listed, approximately 84% were seen once. Sequenced input: PBMCs or T cells enriched from blood (not recorded which). These receptor sequences come from a man aged 45-65 years in a cohort exposed to, infected with or recovered from COVID-19 (not recorded which).

The genes are TRBV28 and TRBJ1-2; a possible D gene is TRBD1 (6 bases). The CDR3 runs 14 residues. Germline CDR1 is MDHEN and CDR2 is SYDVKM. Between the trimmed V and J ends, which lost 8 bases and 4 bases, there was a span of 17 bases. CDR3 nucleotide sequence: TGTGCCAGCCGCTCAGGGGTCTCTATCTATGGCTACACCTTC. It yields the protein CASRSGVSIYGYTF.

CDR3 loop: CASSFDRSSTEAFF. In nucleotides, the CDR3 is TGTGCCAGCAGCTTTGACAGGAGTAGCACTGAAGCTTTCTTT. The genes are TRBV11-3 and TRBJ1-1; TRBD1 is a possible D gene (6 bases). Germline CDR1 reads SGHNT; CDR2 reads YENEEA. V was pared by 3 bases and J by 4 bases, with 12 bases between. CDR3 size: 14 residues.